Listed here are 30 T cell receptor beta chains from one sample, sequenced in a study of blood T cell repertoires in COVID-19. Here immunoSEQ multiplex PCR was the method, and the copy in TCRdb shows in-frame clones only, minus some. Of more than 95,000 clones detected, almost 70% appear once; the ten largest clones hold about 2.2%. The sequencing sample was made of peripheral blood. The receptors were sampled from a woman between 65 and 79 years old with acute or convalescent COVID-19.

CDR3 bases: TGCGCCAGCAGCTTGAGCCAGAACACTGAAGCTTTCTTT. Translating it yields CASSLSQNTEAFF. The chain joins TRBV5-1 to TRBJ1-1; no clear D gene. Per the germline V gene, CDR1 is SGHRS and CDR2 is YFSETQ. The V gene lost 1 base and the J gene lost 1 base, with 5 bases spanning the gap. The CDR3 is 13 residues long.

The chain employs TRBV11-2 and TRBJ2-7; the match to TRBD1 covers 7 bases. Germline values: CDR1 SGHAT, CDR2 FQNNGV. V shed 5 bases and J 8 bases; nucleotides not matched to a gene: 18. The CDR3 consists of 16 residues. The DNA of the CDR3 is TGTGCCAGCAGCCCCCGTATAGCGCCGGGACAGCAAAAGCAGTACTTC. Protein product: CASSPRIAPGQQKQYF. Looking up the rest from reference TRBV11-2 and TRBJ2-7 gives the full variable domain: EAGVAQSPRYKIIEKRQSVAFWCNPISGHATLYWYQQILGQGPKLLIQFQNNGVVDDSQLPKDRFSAERLKGVDSTLKIQPAKLEDSAVYLCASSPRIAPGQQKQYFGPGTRLTVT.

The gene calls are TRBV3-1 (or the pseudogene TRBV3-2) and TRBJ2-5; maybe TRBD2 (6 bases). V dropped 3 bases and J dropped 1 base, with 9 bases sitting between them. Germline V gives CDR1 LGHDT, CDR2 YNNKEL (reference sequence). The length of the CDR3 is 14 residues. The CDR3 nucleotides read TGTGCCAGCAGCCAGGATAGCGGCCAAGAGACCCAGTACTTC. It translates to CASSQDSGQETQYF.

V and J are TRBV29-1 and TRBJ2-3, with 10 bases identical to TRBD2. Germline assignment: CDR1 SQVTM and CDR2 ANQGSEA. The J segment lost 5 bases and the V segment lost 4 bases, leaving 3 bases of the junction unmatched. The CDR3 runs to 13 residues. The CDR3 nucleotides read TGCAGCGTTGTAGCGGGGGGAGGAGATACGCAGTATTTT. Translating gives CSVVAGGGDTQYF.

This CDR3 reads CASRRDSLEQYF. In nucleotides, the CDR3 is TGTGCCAGCAGAAGAGACAGTCTCGAGCAGTACTTC. This rearrangement joins TRBV25-1 to TRBJ2-7; perhaps TRBD1 as D (5 bases). The V end lost 6 bases, the J end lost 6 bases, and 12 bases lay between the germline ends. Germline CDR1 MGHDK, CDR2 SYGVNS. There are 12 residues in the CDR3.

This chain links TRBV27 with TRBJ2-7; 13 bases align to TRBD2. With V trimmed by 7 bases and J by 6 bases, 9 bases remained unmatched. This CDR3 comprises 15 residues. Per the germline V gene, CDR1 is MNHEY and CDR2 is SMNVEV (reference sequence). The CDR3 DNA sequence: TGTGCCAGCAAATCTACTAGCGGGGGGGCGGGCGAGCAGTACTTC. This codes for CASKSTSGGAGEQYF.

The chain employs TRBV15 and TRBJ2-5, with 7 bases aligning to TRBD1. The germline CDR1 and CDR2 sequences are LNHNV and YYDKDF (reference sequence). This CDR3 has 16 residues. V shed 0 bases, J shed 5 bases, and the junction held 9 bases outside the gene matches. The CDR3 sequence: CATSRDGTAMGETQYF. In DNA form, the CDR3 reads TGTGCCACCAGCAGAGATGGGACAGCAATGGGGGAGACCCAGTACTTC.

This sequence joins TRBV4-1 and TRBJ1-1; D possibly corresponds to TRBD1 (6 bases). Trimming stripped 2 bases from V and 12 bases from J, with 10 bases between. Germline loops: CDR1 MGHRA, CDR2 YSYEKL. The CDR3 contains 11 residues. CDR3 in amino acids: CASSQLRGSFF. CDR3 coding DNA: TGCGCCAGCAGCCAACTCAGGGGTTCTTTCTTT.

This clone was observed a few times. The J gene is TRBJ2-1, the V gene TRBV6-5; D gene unclear. Germline loops: CDR1 MNHEY, CDR2 SVGAGI. V lost 6 bases to trimming and J lost 9 bases, with 12 bases between them. CDR3 length equals 12 residues. The CDR3 DNA reads TGTGCCAGCAGCCATAGTGGAGTTGAGCAGTTCTTC. As protein: CASSHSGVEQFF.

The J gene is TRBJ2-5, the V gene TRBV4-1; tentative D call: TRBD1 (5 bases). CDR3 length: 16 amino acids. With 4 bases removed from V and 4 bases from J, the gap between germline ends came to 19 bases. Germline CDR1 reads MGHRA; CDR2 reads YSYEKL. As DNA, the CDR3 is TGCGCCAGCAGCCTAACGGCACAGGTTCCAACAGAGACCCAGTACTTC. It codes for CASSLTAQVPTETQYF.

The gene calls are TRBV15 and TRBJ2-2, with TRBD2 as a possible D gene (5 bases). The germline CDR1 and CDR2 sequences are LNHNV and YYDKDF (reference sequence). The V and J ends lost 5 bases and 1 base respectively, with 8 bases between them. This CDR3 comprises 14 residues. This CDR3 is CATSDGLNTGELFF. In nucleotides, the CDR3 is TGTGCCACCAGCGACGGACTGAACACCGGGGAGCTGTTTTTT. Full variable domain (rest looked up from reference TRBV15 and TRBJ2-2): DAMVIQNPRYQVTQFGKPVTLSCSQTLNHNVMYWYQQKSSQAPKLLFHYYDKDFNNEADTPDNFQSRRPNTSFCFLDIRSPGLGDTAMYLCATSDGLNTGELFFGEGSRLTVL.

The chain employs TRBV19 and TRBJ1-1, with 7 bases fitting TRBD1. Germline lookup yields CDR1 LNHDA and CDR2 SQIVND (reference sequence). V shed 6 bases, J shed 6 bases, and the junction held 10 bases outside the gene matches. The CDR3 is made up of 14 amino acids. The CDR3 region is CASRSRTGESEAFF. The CDR3 coding sequence is TGTGCCAGTAGAAGCCGCACAGGGGAATCTGAAGCTTTCTTT.

The V gene is TRBV15, the J gene TRBJ2-1, with a tentative D call TRBD1 (6 bases). Trimming left V 0 bases short and J 10 bases short, with 10 bases between. CDR3 length: 13 residues. In germline, CDR1 is LNHNV, CDR2 YYDKDF (reference sequence). CDR3 protein: CATSRDRRGEQFF. The CDR3 region has the DNA TGTGCCACCAGCAGAGATCGTAGGGGGGAGCAGTTCTTC.

V gene TRBV6-6 combines with J gene TRBJ2-7; 8 bases agree with TRBD1. The V gene's germline CDR1 is MNHNY and CDR2 SVGAGI (reference sequence). This CDR3 comprises 15 residues. The ends lost 6 bases at V and 7 bases at J; junction bases unmatched: 14. The CDR3 reads CASRRQETGESEQYF. CDR3 in DNA: TGTGCCAGCAGACGTCAGGAGACAGGGGAAAGTGAGCAGTACTTC.

The chain uses TRBV24-1 and TRBJ2-7; D is unclear. The V end lost 1 base, the J end lost 8 bases, and 8 bases lay between the germline ends. This CDR3 comprises 12 residues. Per the germline V gene, CDR1 is KGHDR and CDR2 is SFDVKD. The CDR3 protein is CATSDFRGQQYF. CDR3 in DNA: TGTGCCACCAGTGATTTCCGCGGCCAGCAGTACTTC.

The chain links TRBV28 to TRBJ2-7; 9 bases agree with TRBD2. The CDR3 is 16 residues long. With V trimmed by 5 bases and J by 4 bases, 12 bases remained unmatched. CDR1 MDHEN and CDR2 SYDVKM come from the germline V gene. The CDR3 DNA sequence: TGTGCCAGCAGTCCGCCACGACTAGCGGCCCGATACGAGCAGTACTTC. This encodes CASSPPRLAARYEQYF.

The chain employs TRBV14 and TRBJ1-3, with D tentatively TRBD1 (6 bases). The CDR3 runs 17 residues. The ends were cut back, 3 bases at V and 0 bases at J, with 15 bases in the middle. CDR1 and CDR2 from the germline V gene are SGHDN and FVKESK. DNA for the CDR3: TGTGCCAGCAGCCACTCGAACAGGGTTGGCTCTGGAAACACCATATATTTT. This gives the protein CASSHSNRVGSGNTIYF.

This clone was counted at least ten times. The chain employs TRBV6-2 or TRBV6-3 and TRBJ2-7; TRBD1 is a possible D gene (6 bases). Germline CDR1 MNHEY, CDR2 SVGEGT. This CDR3 has 17 amino acids. With 0 bases removed from V and 2 bases from J, the gap between germline ends came to 17 bases. The CDR3 coding sequence is TGTGCCAGCAGTTACTCGAACAGGGATACCAATCCCTACGAGCAGTACTTC. Its protein product is CASSYSNRDTNPYEQYF.

This clone was counted a few times. V usage is TRBV4-1 and J usage is TRBJ1-1; TRBD1 might be the D (6 bases). The CDR3 has 17 residues. V was pared by 0 bases and J by 1 base, with 15 bases between. In germline, CDR1 is MGHRA, CDR2 YSYEKL. CDR3 sequence reads: CASSQDRNRVKNTEAFF. The CDR3 DNA follows: TGCGCCAGCAGCCAAGACCGGAACAGGGTTAAGAACACTGAAGCTTTCTTT.

The CDR3 region has the DNA TGTGCCAGCGTAGAGTCCGGGGAGCTGTTTTTT. This translates into CASVESGELFF. This sequence joins TRBV12-3 or TRBV12-4 and TRBJ2-2, with D unresolved. V lost 8 bases to trimming and J lost 6 bases, with 7 bases between them. This CDR3 comprises 11 residues.

Worth noting for this clone: Just one base apart from a much larger clone, this may be a read error. The chain employs TRBV5-1 and TRBJ2-6, with 10 bases identical to TRBD2. The germline gives CDR1 SGHRS, CDR2 YFSETQ. The CDR3 sequence is 17 residues long. For the CDR3, the DNA is TGCACCAGCAGCTCACTAGCGGGAAGCTCTGGGGCCAACGTCCTGACTTTC. Residues: CTSSSLAGSSGANVLTF.

The genes are TRBV7-8 and TRBJ2-7; TRBD2 matches at 14 bases. CDR3 length: 22 residues. Germline V gene lookup returns CDR1 SGHVS and CDR2 FQNEAQ. The V gene end was trimmed by 3 bases and the J gene end by 1 base; junction bases not matched to a gene: 20. The CDR3 DNA reads TGTGCCAGCAGCTTTCGGGCCTTTGTCGGGACTAGCGGGAGCAAGAGATCCTACGAGCAGTACTTC. It is translated as CASSFRAFVGTSGSKRSYEQYF. Drawing the rest from reference TRBV7-8 and TRBJ2-7, the complete variable domain is GAGVSQSPRYKVAKRGQDVALRCDPISGHVSLFWYQQALGQGPEFLTYFQNEAQLDKSGLPSDRFFAERPEGSVSTLKIQRTQQEDSAVYLCASSFRAFVGTSGSKRSYEQYFGPGTRLTVT.

The V gene is TRBV5-1, the J gene TRBJ2-7; no firm D call. CDR3 length equals 15 residues. Germline V gives CDR1 SGHRS, CDR2 YFSETQ. The ends were cut back, 1 base at V and 5 bases at J, with 16 bases in the middle. Here the CDR3 DNA reads TGCGCCAGCAGCTTGTTTTTTTCACAGAATAACGAGCAGTACTTC. Its translation: CASSLFFSQNNEQYF.

The chain combines TRBV4-1 with TRBJ1-4, with TRBD1 matching over 12 bases. The CDR3 loop spans 15 amino acids. Germline CDR1 and CDR2: MGHRA and YSYEKL. Trimming took 4 bases from V and 8 from J; bases not matched to a gene: 5. CDR3 in DNA: TGCGCCAGCAGCCCGGCCGGGACAGGGGGCGAAAAACTGTTTTTT. Residues: CASSPAGTGGEKLFF.

V and J are TRBV25-1 and TRBJ2-5; 10 nucleotides match TRBD1. CDR1 and CDR2 (germline): MGHDK, SYGVNS. J lost 5 bases, V lost 1 base, and 4 bases had no gene match. The length of the CDR3 is 15 residues. CDR3 coding DNA: TGTGCCAGCAGTGAATCCGGGACAGGGGATGAGACCCAGTACTTC. Its translation: CASSESGTGDETQYF.

There are a few counts of this clone. This sequence joins TRBV18 and TRBJ1-1, with D maybe TRBD1 (6 bases). Germline V CDR1 and CDR2: KGHSH, LQKENI. This CDR3 is 15 amino acids long. Trimming shortened V by 2 bases and J by 1 base, and 11 bases separated the two germline ends. The CDR3, as DNA: TGTGCCAGCTCACCAGTACAGGGATGGAACACTGAAGCTTTCTTT. This codes for CASSPVQGWNTEAFF.

This chain uses TRBV2 with TRBJ2-7; 7 nucleotides agree with TRBD1. CDR1 SNHLY and CDR2 FYNNEI come from the germline V gene. CDR3 size: 14 residues. Trimming took 7 bases from V and 0 from J; bases not matched to a gene: 6. The CDR3: CASTRDSSSYEQYF. CDR3 DNA sequence: TGTGCCAGCACCCGGGACAGCAGCTCCTACGAGCAGTACTTC.

J is TRBJ2-5 and V is TRBV24-1; 8 positions match TRBD1. This CDR3 has 15 residues. The ends lost 4 bases at V and 2 bases at J; junction bases unmatched: 5. Germline CDR1 and CDR2: KGHDR and SFDVKD. The CDR3 here is CATSDLGQGQETQYF. The CDR3 DNA reads TGTGCCACCAGTGACCTAGGACAGGGACAAGAGACCCAGTACTTC.

This chain links TRBV6-6 with TRBJ1-1; D unclear. Germline-derived CDR1 and CDR2 are MNHNY and SVGAGI (reference sequence). V lost 2 bases and J 4 bases, leaving 14 bases between the germline ends. The CDR3 is 15 amino acids. DNA of the CDR3: TGTGCCAGCAGTTACGAGGAGGGCCCGAGCACTGAAGCTTTCTTT. As protein: CASSYEEGPSTEAFF.

This clone was counted once. V is TRBV6-6 and J is TRBJ1-1; D is uncertain. The CDR3 totals 12 residues. Trimming shortened V by 2 bases and J by 6 bases, and 7 bases separated the two germline ends. Germline values: CDR1 MNHNY, CDR2 SVGAGI (reference sequence). CDR3 in DNA: TGTGCCAGCAGTTACATCCAATCTGAAGCTTTCTTT. Protein: CASSYIQSEAFF.